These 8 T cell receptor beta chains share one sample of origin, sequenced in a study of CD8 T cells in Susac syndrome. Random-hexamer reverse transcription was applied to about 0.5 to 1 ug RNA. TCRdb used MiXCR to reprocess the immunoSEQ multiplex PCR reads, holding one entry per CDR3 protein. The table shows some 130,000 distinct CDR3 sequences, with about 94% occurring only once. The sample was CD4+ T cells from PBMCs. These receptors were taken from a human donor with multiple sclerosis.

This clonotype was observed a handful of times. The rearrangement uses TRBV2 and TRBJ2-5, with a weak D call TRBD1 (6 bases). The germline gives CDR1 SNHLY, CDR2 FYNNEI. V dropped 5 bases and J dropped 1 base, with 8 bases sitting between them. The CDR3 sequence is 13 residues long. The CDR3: CASSTDSQETQYF. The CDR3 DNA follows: TGTGCCAGCAGTACGGACAGCCAAGAGACCCAGTACTTC.

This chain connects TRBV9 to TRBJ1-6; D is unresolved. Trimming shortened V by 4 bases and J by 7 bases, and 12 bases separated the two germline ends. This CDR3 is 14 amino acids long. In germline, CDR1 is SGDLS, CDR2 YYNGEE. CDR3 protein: CASSPELTNSPLHF. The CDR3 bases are TGTGCCAGCAGCCCCGAGCTAACAAATTCACCCCTCCACTTT.

DNA of the CDR3: TGTGCCAGCAGTTTGGGCAGGGGGGACGGTCGACAGTTCTTC. It encodes CASSLGRGDGRQFF. V usage is TRBV12-3 or TRBV12-4 and J usage is TRBJ2-1; D perhaps matches TRBD1 (7 bases). Between the trimmed V and J ends, which lost 3 bases and 13 bases, there was a span of 19 bases. There are 14 residues in the CDR3.

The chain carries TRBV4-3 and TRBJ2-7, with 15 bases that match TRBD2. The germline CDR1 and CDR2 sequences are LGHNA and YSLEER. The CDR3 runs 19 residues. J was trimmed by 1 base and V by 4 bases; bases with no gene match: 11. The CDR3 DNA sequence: TGCGCCAGCAGCCTCAAAGTAGGGACTAGCGGGGGGTCGTCCTACGAGCAGTACTTC. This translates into CASSLKVGTSGGSSYEQYF.

The DNA for the CDR3 is TGTGCCAGCAGCTTTCGCGGGGGCCACAATGAGCAGTTCTTC. This sequence encodes CASSFRGGHNEQFF. The chain is built from TRBV7-2 and TRBJ2-1; D possibly corresponds to TRBD2 (7 bases). Germline values: CDR1 SGHTA, CDR2 FQGNSA. The V end lost 3 bases, the J end lost 5 bases, and 11 bases lay between the germline ends. CDR3 length: 14 amino acids.

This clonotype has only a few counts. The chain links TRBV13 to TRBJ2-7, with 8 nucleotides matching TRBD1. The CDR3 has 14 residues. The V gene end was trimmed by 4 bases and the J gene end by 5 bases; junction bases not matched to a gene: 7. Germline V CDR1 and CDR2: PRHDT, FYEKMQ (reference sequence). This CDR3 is CASSSWTGFDEQYF. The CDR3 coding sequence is TGTGCCAGCAGCTCCTGGACAGGGTTTGACGAGCAGTACTTC.

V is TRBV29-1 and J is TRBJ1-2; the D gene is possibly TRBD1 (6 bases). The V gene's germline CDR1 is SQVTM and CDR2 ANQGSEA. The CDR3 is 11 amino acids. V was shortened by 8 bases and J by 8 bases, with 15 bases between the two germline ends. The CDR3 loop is CSLGGAQGYTF. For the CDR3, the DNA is TGCAGCCTGGGGGGGGCGCAAGGCTACACCTTC. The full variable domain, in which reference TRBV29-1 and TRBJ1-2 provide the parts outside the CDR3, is SAVISQKPSRDICQRGTSLTIQCQVDSQVTMMFWYRQQPGQSLTLIATANQGSEATYESGFVIDKFPISRPNLTFSTLTVSNMSPEDSSIYLCSLGGAQGYTFGSGTRLTVV.

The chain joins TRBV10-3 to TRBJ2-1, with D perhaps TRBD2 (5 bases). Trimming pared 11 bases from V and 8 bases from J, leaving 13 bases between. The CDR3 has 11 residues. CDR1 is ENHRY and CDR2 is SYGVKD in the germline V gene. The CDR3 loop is CACGRADEQFF. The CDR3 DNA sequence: TGTGCCTGCGGGCGGGCGGATGAGCAGTTCTTC.